The 20 T cell receptor beta chains reported below all come from one sample, sequenced in a study (dated by TCRdb to between 2015 and 2016). Library preparation was by RT-PCR. The instrument given in TCRdb is Illumina MiSeq. TCRdb reanalyzed the raw reads on its own, using fastp at Q25 for trimming and MiXCR for clone calling, and kept in-frame beta chains. Identical CDR3 protein sequences are pooled into one entry, listed with their most common genes and DNA. Counted in this sample were 550,000 to 750,000 distinct CDR3 sequences; 11% to 15% of them appeared once. The ten largest clonotypes hold 3% to 4.5% of the sample. Sequenced sample: memory CD4+ T cells from blood. The receptors derive from a female donor in good health, serving as a healthy control.

This clonotype was picked up many times. The chain has TRBV29-1 and TRBJ1-1; a weak D match, TRBD1 (6 bases). The CDR3 loop spans 13 amino acids. Germline V gene sequence: CDR1 SQVTM, CDR2 ANQGSEA. V was pared by 4 bases and J by 0 bases, with 9 bases between. DNA of the CDR3: TGCAGCGTTGCGACAGGTTTGAACACTGAAGCTTTCTTT. Amino acids: CSVATGLNTEAFF.

A word on this clonotype: At one of its ends the junction is not consistent with the germline gene, which may arise from a read error. The CDR3 spells CDSSAPGQRNTEAFF. The CDR3 DNA is TGTGACAGCAGCGCCCCGGGACAGAGGAACACTGAAGCTTTCTTT. The rearrangement links TRBV5-6 to TRBJ1-1; 7 nucleotides align to TRBD1. This CDR3 has 15 amino acids. Germline V gene lookup returns CDR1 SGHDT and CDR2 YYEEEE.

The chain employs TRBV18 and TRBJ1-5, with D perhaps TRBD1 (5 bases). Germline V gene sequence: CDR1 KGHSH, CDR2 LQKENI. This CDR3 spans 16 amino acids. Trimming stripped 3 bases from V and 1 base from J, with 13 bases between. The CDR3 is CASSPASDTSNQPQHF. The CDR3 DNA sequence: TGTGCCAGCTCACCCGCGTCGGACACAAGCAATCAGCCCCAGCATTTT.

This clonotype was detected ten times or more. The V and J genes are TRBV11-2 and TRBJ2-1, with unresolved D. Trimming shortened V by 1 base and J by 6 bases, and 7 bases separated the two germline ends. The germline gives CDR1 SGHAT, CDR2 FQNNGV. The CDR3 runs 13 residues. In nucleotides, the CDR3 is TGTGCCAGCAGCTTAGGCTTGCTCAATGAGCAGTTCTTC. Translated, it gives CASSLGLLNEQFF.

V usage is TRBV20-1 and J usage is TRBJ1-3; D is unresolved. The CDR3 sequence is 12 residues long. The germline gives CDR1 DFQATT, CDR2 SNEGSKA (reference sequence). V was clipped by 1 base and J by 8 bases, with 9 bases between them. For the CDR3, the DNA is TGCAGTGCTAGAGCGGGGTCGTACACCATATATTTT. Its translation is CSARAGSYTIYF.

This clonotype was observed a few times. The rearrangement uses TRBV6-2 or TRBV6-3 and TRBJ1-5; D not certain. Trimming pared 3 bases from V and 4 bases from J, leaving 7 bases between. The CDR3 contains 13 residues. Germline CDR1 MNHEY, CDR2 SVGEGT. Written as DNA, the CDR3 is TGTGCCAGCAGTTATAATCAGAATCAGCCCCAGCATTTT. Translation: CASSYNQNQPQHF.

This clonotype was observed a handful of times. The chain links TRBV5-1 to TRBJ2-7, with a weak D call TRBD1 (6 bases). The CDR3 is made up of 13 amino acids. Trimming took off 5 bases at V and 6 bases at J, with 15 bases between the two ends. Germline values: CDR1 SGHRS, CDR2 YFSETQ. The CDR3 coding sequence is TGCGCCAGCAGTTCTCCAGGGGCCGGCGAGCAGTACTTC. Translated, it gives CASSSPGAGEQYF.

The rearrangement uses TRBV12-3 or TRBV12-4 and TRBJ2-6, with D tentatively TRBD1 (6 bases). The CDR3 runs 17 residues. V lost 5 bases, J lost 2 bases, and 16 bases lay in between. CDR3 residues: CASSLETGSTGANVLTF. CDR3 DNA sequence: TGTGCCAGCAGTCTTGAGACAGGTTCCACTGGGGCCAACGTCCTGACTTTC.

This clonotype was counted ten times or more. The chain recombines TRBV29-1 with TRBJ2-5, with TRBD1 matching 9 bases. The ends lost 8 bases at V and 5 bases at J; junction bases unmatched: 9. There are 13 residues in the CDR3. CDR1 and CDR2 (germline): SQVTM, ANQGSEA. CDR3 in amino acids: CSHYGTGMETQYF. CDR3 nucleotide sequence: TGCAGCCACTATGGGACAGGGATGGAGACCCAGTACTTC.

The chain joins TRBV12-3 or TRBV12-4 to TRBJ2-1, with D tentatively TRBD2 (6 bases). This CDR3 is 15 amino acids long. V gave up 2 bases and J gave up 5 bases, with 13 bases separating them. CDR3 DNA: TGTGCCAGCAGTTTAACCGGGAGTCCAAACAATGAGCAGTTCTTC. This encodes CASSLTGSPNNEQFF.

This clonotype was detected many times. This chain links TRBV27 with TRBJ2-7; 7 bases map to TRBD2. The CDR3 runs 17 residues. Germline trimming cut 5 bases from V and 0 bases from J; bases unmatched to any gene: 13. Germline V gives CDR1 MNHEY, CDR2 SMNVEV (reference sequence). The CDR3 DNA reads TGTGCCAGCAGTGCTCTAAGGGGTCTAGCGGCCTCCTACGAGCAGTACTTC. Amino acid sequence: CASSALRGLAASYEQYF.

Many counts were recorded for this clonotype. For the CDR3, the DNA is TGCAGCGTTGAAATCGCGGGGGATACGCAGTATTTT. This sequence encodes CSVEIAGDTQYF. This chain links TRBV29-1 with TRBJ2-3; D is perhaps TRBD2 (6 bases). The CDR3 is 12 residues long. Trimming removed 2 bases from V and 6 bases from J, with 9 bases in between. Germline lookup yields CDR1 SQVTM and CDR2 ANQGSEA.

The chain employs TRBV29-1 and TRBJ2-6; D is unclear. Germline V gene data show CDR1 as SQVTM and CDR2 as ANQGSEA. CDR3 size: 14 residues. The germline V and J ends were trimmed by 1 base and 2 bases, with 6 bases remaining between them. The CDR3 is CSVEAEPGANVLTF. CDR3 nucleotide sequence: TGCAGCGTTGAAGCCGAACCTGGGGCCAACGTCCTGACTTTC. The complete variable domain, with remaining parts taken from reference TRBV29-1 and TRBJ2-6, reads SAVISQKPSRDICQRGTSLTIQCQVDSQVTMMFWYRQQPGQSLTLIATANQGSEATYESGFVIDKFPISRPNLTFSTLTVSNMSPEDSSIYLCSVEAEPGANVLTFGAGSRLTVL.

The V and J genes are TRBV18 and TRBJ2-7, with 8 bases identical to TRBD1. The CDR3 has 14 amino acids. Germline V gives CDR1 KGHSH, CDR2 LQKENI. V shed 5 bases, J shed 1 base, and the junction held 4 bases outside the gene matches. CDR3 nucleotides: TGTGCCAGCTCAGCAGGGGGCGCTTCCTACGAGCAGTACTTC. It yields the protein CASSAGGASYEQYF.

The table lists this clonotype with a few counts. V gene TRBV27 combines with J gene TRBJ2-1, with 8 nucleotides matching TRBD1. The germline V gene encodes CDR1 MNHEY and CDR2 SMNVEV (reference sequence). The CDR3 length is 17 residues. Trimming at V came to 5 bases and at J to 0 bases, leaving 9 bases not matched to a gene. CDR3 nucleotides: TGTGCCAGCAGTGCCGGGACAGGCACGAGCTCCTACAATGAGCAGTTCTTC. It translates to CASSAGTGTSSYNEQFF.

This rearrangement joins TRBV24-1 to TRBJ2-5; 7 bases align to TRBD2. Germline-derived CDR1 and CDR2 are KGHDR and SFDVKD. CDR3 length equals 14 residues. The V gene end was trimmed by 9 bases and the J gene end by 4 bases; junction bases not matched to a gene: 10. CDR3 in amino acids: CATAAAGDRETQYF. Written as DNA, the CDR3 is TGTGCCACCGCCGCGGCGGGAGATCGAGAGACCCAGTACTTC.

This clonotype was detected only a few times. This chain connects TRBV15 to TRBJ1-1, with no clear D. With 4 bases removed from V and 6 bases from J, the gap between germline ends came to 9 bases. The germline V gene has CDR1 LNHNV and CDR2 YYDKDF (reference sequence). The CDR3 contains 12 residues. The CDR3 spells CATSNLGSEAFF. CDR3 sequence (DNA): TGTGCCACCAGCAACTTAGGATCTGAAGCTTTCTTT.

The chain recombines TRBV28 with TRBJ2-7, with D perhaps TRBD2 (6 bases). CDR1 MDHEN and CDR2 SYDVKM come from the germline V gene. This CDR3 contains 12 residues. Trimming took off 6 bases at V and 12 bases at J, with 18 bases between the two ends. The CDR3 loop is CASRTQTGGTYF. CDR3 nucleotide sequence: TGTGCCAGCAGGACCCAGACGGGCGGGACGTACTTC.

This clonotype was counted only a few times. The gene calls are TRBV6-5 and TRBJ1-6, with D unresolved. With 5 bases removed from V and 10 bases from J, the gap between germline ends came to 15 bases. The V gene's germline CDR1 is MNHEY and CDR2 SVGAGI. This CDR3 region has 14 residues. CDR3 sequence (DNA): TGTGCCAGCAGTGGCGTGTACGGACGATCACCCCTCCACTTT. Amino acids: CASSGVYGRSPLHF.

In its sample, this clonotype was seen many times. This chain links TRBV5-6 with TRBJ2-5, with TRBD1 matching over 8 bases. CDR3 length: 14 amino acids. CDR1 and CDR2 from the germline V gene are SGHDT and YYEEEE. V lost 7 bases, J lost 5 bases, and 10 bases stayed unmatched. The CDR3 spells CASFEQGVEETQYF. CDR3 nucleotides: TGTGCCAGCTTTGAACAGGGGGTGGAGGAGACCCAGTACTTC.